This T cell receptor beta chain was identified in a study of control samples from healthy donors and cancer patients. The sample holds one count of this clone. Profiled with immunoSEQ multiplex PCR; TCRdb holds only in-frame clones, not every one. The repertoire holds roughly 450,000 clones, with about nine tenths as singletons. This CDR3 has 16 residues. The V gene lost 2 bases and the J gene lost 0 bases, with 13 bases spanning the gap. Per the germline V gene, CDR1 is LGHDT and CDR2 is YNNKEL (reference sequence). Sequencing was performed on PBMCs. The chain joins TRBV3-1 (or the pseudogene TRBV3-2) to TRBJ1-1; TRBD1 is a possible D gene (5 bases). This receptor was identified in a man aged 40-49 years with head and neck cancer. The CDR3 loop is CASSQKSDSLNTEAFF. CDR3 DNA sequence: TGTGCCAGCAGCCAAAAGTCTGACAGTCTGAACACTGAAGCTTTCTTT.